This TCR beta chain was found in a study of shared clonotypes between healthy human individuals. Germline CDR1 reads MGHDK; CDR2 reads SYGVNS. Trimming stripped 6 bases from V and 4 bases from J, with 18 bases between. The CDR3 is 15 residues long. TCRdb's table, derived via immunoSEQ multiplex PCR, lists solely in-frame clones and lacks some. The sample shows some 790,000 clones, just under 75% of them seen only once. The chain joins TRBV25-1 to TRBJ2-5; D assignment may be TRBD1 or TRBD2 (5 bases each). Sequences were obtained from memory CD4+ T cells sorted from blood. Documented subset: CD45RA-negative fraction. This sequence was found in a woman aged 25 to 39 in good health. This CDR3 reads CASRPAGIDRETQYF. CDR3 nucleotide sequence: TGTGCCAGCAGACCCGCGGGCATAGACAGAGAGACCCAGTACTTC.